This TCR beta chain was identified during a study of CD8 T cells in ankylosing spondylitis. Regarding the study as a whole: Made up of eight highly homologous variants, a TCR beta motif appeared characteristic of ankylosing spondylitis blood.

The CDR3 sequence is 12 residues long. CDR1 MNHNY and CDR2 SVGAGI come from the germline V gene (reference sequence). V dropped 10 bases and J dropped 7 bases, with 15 bases sitting between them. This clonotype has only one observation. Its antigen is unidentified. A quantitative 5'-RACE method, one with molecular barcodes, was used to make TCR beta libraries. TCRdb re-called the 5' RACE reads through MiXCR, storing one row per CDR3 protein. The sample lists a few hundred thousand distinct CDR3 sequences; around 20% were seen once. This clonotype was obtained from a male donor with ankylosing spondylitis. Sequences were obtained from blood, either unsorted or a sorted T cell fraction (not recorded which). The chain joins TRBV6-6 to TRBJ2-3; tentative D call: TRBD2 (7 bases). CDR3 sequence (DNA): TGTGCCACGTGGGGGGGCCAGAATACGCAGTATTTT. Translating gives CATWGGQNTQYF.